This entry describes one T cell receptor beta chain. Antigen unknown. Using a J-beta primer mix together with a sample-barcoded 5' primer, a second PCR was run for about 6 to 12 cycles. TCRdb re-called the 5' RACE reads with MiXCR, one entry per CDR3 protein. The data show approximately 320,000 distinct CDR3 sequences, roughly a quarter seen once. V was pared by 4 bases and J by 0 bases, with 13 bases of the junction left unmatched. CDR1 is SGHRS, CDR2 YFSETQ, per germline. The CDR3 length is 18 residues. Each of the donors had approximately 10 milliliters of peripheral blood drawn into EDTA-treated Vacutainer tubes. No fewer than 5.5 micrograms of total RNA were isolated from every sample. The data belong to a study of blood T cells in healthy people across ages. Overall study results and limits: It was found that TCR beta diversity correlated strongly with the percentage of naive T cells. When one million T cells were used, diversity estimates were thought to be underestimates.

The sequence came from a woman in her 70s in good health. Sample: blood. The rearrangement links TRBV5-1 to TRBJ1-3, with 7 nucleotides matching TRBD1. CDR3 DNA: TGCGCCAGCAGCGAAGGACCGGGACAGCGCTTCTCTGGAAACACCATATATTTT. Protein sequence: CASSEGPGQRFSGNTIYF.